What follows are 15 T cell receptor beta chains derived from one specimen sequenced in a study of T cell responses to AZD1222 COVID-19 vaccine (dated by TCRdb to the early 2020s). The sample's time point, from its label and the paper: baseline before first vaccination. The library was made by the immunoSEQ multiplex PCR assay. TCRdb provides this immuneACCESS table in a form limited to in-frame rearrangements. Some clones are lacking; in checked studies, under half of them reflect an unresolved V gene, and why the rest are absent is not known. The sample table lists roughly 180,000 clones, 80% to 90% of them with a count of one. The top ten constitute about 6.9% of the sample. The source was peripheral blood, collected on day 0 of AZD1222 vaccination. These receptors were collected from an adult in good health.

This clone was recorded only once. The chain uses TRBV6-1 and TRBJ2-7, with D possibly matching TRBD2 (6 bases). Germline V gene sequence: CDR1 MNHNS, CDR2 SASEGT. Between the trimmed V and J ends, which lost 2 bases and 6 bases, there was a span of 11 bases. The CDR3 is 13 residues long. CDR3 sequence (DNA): TGTGCCAGCAGTGAACGTCCGGGGGTCGAGCAGTACGTC. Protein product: CASSERPGVEQYV.

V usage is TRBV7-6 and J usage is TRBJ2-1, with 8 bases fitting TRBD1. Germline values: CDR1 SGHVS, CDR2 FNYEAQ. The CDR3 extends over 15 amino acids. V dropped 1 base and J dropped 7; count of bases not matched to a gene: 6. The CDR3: CASSLEDRERNEQFF. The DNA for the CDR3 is TGTGCCAGCAGCTTAGAGGACAGGGAGAGGAATGAGCAGTTCTTC.

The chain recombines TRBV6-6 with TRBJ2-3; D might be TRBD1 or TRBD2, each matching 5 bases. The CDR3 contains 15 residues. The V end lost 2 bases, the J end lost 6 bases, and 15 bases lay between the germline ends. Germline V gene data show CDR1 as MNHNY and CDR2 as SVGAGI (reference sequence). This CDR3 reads CASSYQGSREDTQYF. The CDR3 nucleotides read TGTGCCAGCAGTTACCAGGGTTCGAGGGAGGATACGCAGTATTTT.

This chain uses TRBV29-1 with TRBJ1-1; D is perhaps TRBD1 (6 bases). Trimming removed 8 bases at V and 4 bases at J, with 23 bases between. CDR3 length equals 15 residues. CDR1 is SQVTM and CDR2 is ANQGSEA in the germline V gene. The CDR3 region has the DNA TGCAGCTGTGACTCGGGGGGCGCAATGGTCACTGAAGCTTTCTTT. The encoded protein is CSCDSGGAMVTEAFF.

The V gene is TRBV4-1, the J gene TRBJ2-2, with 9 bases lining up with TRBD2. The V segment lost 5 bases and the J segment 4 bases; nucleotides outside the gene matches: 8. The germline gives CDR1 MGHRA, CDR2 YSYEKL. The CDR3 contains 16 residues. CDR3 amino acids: CASSNVAGVSTGELFF. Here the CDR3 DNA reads TGCGCCAGCAGCAACGTAGCGGGGGTATCCACCGGGGAGCTGTTTTTT.

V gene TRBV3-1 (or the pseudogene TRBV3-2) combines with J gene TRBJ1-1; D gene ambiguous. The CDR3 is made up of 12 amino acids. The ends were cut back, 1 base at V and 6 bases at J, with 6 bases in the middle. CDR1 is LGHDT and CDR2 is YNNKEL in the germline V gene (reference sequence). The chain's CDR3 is CASSQGRSEAFF. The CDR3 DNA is TGTGCCAGCAGCCAAGGGAGATCTGAAGCTTTCTTT.

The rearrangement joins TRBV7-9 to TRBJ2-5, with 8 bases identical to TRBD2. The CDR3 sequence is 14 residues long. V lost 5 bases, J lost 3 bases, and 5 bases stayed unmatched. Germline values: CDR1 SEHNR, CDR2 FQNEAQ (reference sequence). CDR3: CASSKGLEKETQYF. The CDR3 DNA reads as TGTGCCAGCAGCAAGGGACTAGAAAAAGAGACCCAGTACTTC.

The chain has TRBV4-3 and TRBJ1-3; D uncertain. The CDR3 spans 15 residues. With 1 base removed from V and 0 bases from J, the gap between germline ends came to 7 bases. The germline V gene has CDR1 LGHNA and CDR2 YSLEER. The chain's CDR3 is CASSQGRSSGNTIYF. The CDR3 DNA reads TGCGCCAGCAGCCAAGGACGGAGCTCTGGAAACACCATATATTTT.

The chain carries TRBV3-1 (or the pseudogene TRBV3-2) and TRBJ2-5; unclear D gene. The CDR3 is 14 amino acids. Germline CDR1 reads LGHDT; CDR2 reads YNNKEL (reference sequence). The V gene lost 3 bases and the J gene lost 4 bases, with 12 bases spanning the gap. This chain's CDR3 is CASSHTGRRETQYF. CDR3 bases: TGTGCCAGCAGCCATACCGGCCGACGAGAGACCCAGTACTTC.

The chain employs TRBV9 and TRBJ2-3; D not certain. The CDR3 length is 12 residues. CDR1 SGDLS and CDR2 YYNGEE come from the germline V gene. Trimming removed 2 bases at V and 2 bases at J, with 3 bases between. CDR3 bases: TGTGCCAGCAGCGTGCTCACAGATACGCAGTATTTT. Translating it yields CASSVLTDTQYF.

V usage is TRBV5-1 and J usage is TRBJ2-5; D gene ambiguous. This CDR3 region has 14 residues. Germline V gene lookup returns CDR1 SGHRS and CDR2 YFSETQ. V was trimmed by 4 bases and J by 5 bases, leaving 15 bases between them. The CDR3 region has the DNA TGCGCCAGCAGCGAAGGGCCCCCGTTGGAGACCCAGTACTTC. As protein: CASSEGPPLETQYF. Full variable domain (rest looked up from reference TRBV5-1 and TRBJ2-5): KAGVTQTPRYLIKTRGQQVTLSCSPISGHRSVSWYQQTPGQGLQFLFEYFSETQRNKGNFPGRFSGRQFSNSRSEMNVSTLELGDSALYLCASSEGPPLETQYFGPGTRLLVL.

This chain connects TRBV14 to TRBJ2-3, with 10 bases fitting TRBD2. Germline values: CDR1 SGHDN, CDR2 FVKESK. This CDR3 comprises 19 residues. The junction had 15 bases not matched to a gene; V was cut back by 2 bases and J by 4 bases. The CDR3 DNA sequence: TGTGCCAGCAGCCAACCCCGGGAAGCAGCGGGGGGGCTCTCAGATACGCAGTATTTT. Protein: CASSQPREAAGGLSDTQYF.

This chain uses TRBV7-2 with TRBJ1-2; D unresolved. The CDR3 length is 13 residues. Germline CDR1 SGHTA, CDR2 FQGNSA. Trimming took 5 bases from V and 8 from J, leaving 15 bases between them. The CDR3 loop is CASSTRNSPGYTF. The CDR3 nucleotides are TGTGCCAGCAGCACGAGGAACAGCCCGGGCTACACCTTC. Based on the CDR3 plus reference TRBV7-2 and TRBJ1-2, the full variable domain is GAGVSQSPSNKVTEKGKDVELRCDPISGHTALYWYRQSLGQGLEFLIYFQGNSAPDKSGLPSDRFSAERTGGSVSTLTIQRTQQEDSAVYLCASSTRNSPGYTFGSGTRLTVV.

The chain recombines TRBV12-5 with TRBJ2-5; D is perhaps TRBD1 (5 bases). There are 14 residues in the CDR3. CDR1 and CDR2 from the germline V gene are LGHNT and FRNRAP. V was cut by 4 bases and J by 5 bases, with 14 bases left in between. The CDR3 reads CASGWGRERETQYF. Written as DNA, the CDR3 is TGTGCTAGTGGTTGGGGCAGAGAAAGGGAGACCCAGTACTTC.

The CDR3 nucleotides are TGTGCCAGCAGGGTGGCAGCTGTTACGCCCCAGCATTTT. As protein: CASRVAAVTPQHF. This chain connects TRBV9 to TRBJ1-5; D is ambiguous. This CDR3 is 13 amino acids long. V shed 5 bases and J shed 9 bases, with 15 bases lying between them. Per the germline V gene, CDR1 is SGDLS and CDR2 is YYNGEE. The variable domain in full, completed from reference TRBV9 and TRBJ1-5, reads DSGVTQTPKHLITATGQRVTLRCSPRSGDLSVYWYQQSLDQGLQFLIQYYNGEERAKGNILERFSAQQFPDLHSELNLSSLELGDSALYFCASRVAAVTPQHFGDGTRLSIL.